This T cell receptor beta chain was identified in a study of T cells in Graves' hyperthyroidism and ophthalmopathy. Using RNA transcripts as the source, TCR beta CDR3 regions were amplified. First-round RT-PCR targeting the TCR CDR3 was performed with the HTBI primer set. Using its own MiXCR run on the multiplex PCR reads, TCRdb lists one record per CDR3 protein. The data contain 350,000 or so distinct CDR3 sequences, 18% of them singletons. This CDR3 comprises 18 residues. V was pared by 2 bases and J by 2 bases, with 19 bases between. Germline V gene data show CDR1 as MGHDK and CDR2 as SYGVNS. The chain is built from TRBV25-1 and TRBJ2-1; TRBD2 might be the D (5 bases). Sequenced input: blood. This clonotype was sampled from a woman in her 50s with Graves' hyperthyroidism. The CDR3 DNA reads TGTGCCAGCAGTGAACCCTCGGGAAGGCTGGGCGCCTACAATGAGCAGTTCTTC. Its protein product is CASSEPSGRLGAYNEQFF.